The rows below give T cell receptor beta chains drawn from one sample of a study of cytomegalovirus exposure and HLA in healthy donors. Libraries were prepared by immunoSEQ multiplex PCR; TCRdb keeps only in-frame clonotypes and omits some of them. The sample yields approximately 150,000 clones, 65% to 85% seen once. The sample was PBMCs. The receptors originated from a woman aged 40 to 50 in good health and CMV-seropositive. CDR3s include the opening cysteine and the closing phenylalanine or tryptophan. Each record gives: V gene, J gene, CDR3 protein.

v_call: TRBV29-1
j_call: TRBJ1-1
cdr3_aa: CSVPGVMNTEAFF

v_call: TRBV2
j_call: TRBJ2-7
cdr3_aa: CASKLMGQGTYEQYF

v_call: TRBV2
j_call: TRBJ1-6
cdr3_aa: CASTDGQPTPLHF

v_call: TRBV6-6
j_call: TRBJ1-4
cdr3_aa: CASSGSSADEKLFF

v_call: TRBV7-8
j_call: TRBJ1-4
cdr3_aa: CASSSVGLRGTNEKLFF

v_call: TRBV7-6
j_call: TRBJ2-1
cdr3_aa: CASSPITSGGGEQFF

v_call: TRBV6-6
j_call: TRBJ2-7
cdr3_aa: CASSYRDRDYEQYF

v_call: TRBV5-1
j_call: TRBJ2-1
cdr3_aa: CASSFRGYSYNEQFF

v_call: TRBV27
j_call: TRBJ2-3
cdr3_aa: CASSYQRLAGTDTQYF

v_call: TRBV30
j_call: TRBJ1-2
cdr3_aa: CAWSAGFGNYGYTF

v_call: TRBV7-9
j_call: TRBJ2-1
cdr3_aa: CASSEGQGSFNEQFF

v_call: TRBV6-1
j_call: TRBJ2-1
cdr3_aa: CASSVGTQNSYNEQFF

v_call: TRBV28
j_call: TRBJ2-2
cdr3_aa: CASGGVNTGELFF

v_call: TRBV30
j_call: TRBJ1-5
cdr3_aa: CAWSVPPGIQPQHF

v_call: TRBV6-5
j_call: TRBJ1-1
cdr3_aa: CASSQGGQITEAFF

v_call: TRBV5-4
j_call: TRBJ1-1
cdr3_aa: CASSLGSRDTEAFF

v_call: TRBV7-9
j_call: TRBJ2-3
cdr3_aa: CASSLVGLTSTDTQYF

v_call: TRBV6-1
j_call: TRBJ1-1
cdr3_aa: CASSEAGGRTEAFF

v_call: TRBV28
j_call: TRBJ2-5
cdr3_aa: CASRLAGAGETQYF

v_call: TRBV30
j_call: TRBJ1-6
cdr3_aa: CAWKPQWNSPLHF

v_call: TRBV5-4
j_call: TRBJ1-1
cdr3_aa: CASSLSPGDMNTEAFF

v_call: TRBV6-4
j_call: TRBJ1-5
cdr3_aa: CASSDPRWRAGSNQPQHF

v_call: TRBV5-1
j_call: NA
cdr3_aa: CASSVSGASYEQYF

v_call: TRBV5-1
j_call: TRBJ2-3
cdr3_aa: CASSPVAPGGTQYF

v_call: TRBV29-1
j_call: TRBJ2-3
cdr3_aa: CSVEYPSGGRTDTQYF

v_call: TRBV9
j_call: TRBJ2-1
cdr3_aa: CASSTIAGLYNEQFF

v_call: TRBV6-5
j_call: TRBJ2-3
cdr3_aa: CASRQTDTQYF

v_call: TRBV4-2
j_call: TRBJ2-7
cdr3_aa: CASSQGAEQYF

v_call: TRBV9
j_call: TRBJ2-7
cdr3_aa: CASSVGQDRHYEQYF

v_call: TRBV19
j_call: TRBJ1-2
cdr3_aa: CASSRFFLGQIYGYTF

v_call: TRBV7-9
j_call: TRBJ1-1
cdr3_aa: CASGGRNTEAFF